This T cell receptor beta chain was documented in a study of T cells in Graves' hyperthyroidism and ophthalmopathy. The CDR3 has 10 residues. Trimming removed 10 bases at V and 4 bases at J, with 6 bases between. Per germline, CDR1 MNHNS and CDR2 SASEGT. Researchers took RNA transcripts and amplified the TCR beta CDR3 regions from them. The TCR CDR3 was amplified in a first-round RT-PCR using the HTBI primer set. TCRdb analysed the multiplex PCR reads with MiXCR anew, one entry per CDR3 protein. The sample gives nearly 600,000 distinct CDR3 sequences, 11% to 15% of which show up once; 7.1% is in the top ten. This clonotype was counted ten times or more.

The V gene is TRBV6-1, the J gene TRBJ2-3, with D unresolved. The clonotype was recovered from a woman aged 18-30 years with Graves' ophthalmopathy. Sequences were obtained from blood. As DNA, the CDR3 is TGTGCCACGTCCGCAGATACGCAGTATTTT. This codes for CATSADTQYF.